The clone carrying this TCR beta chain was observed a handful of times. Its antigen is currently unknown. This record comes from a study of T cell repertoires in cytomegalovirus infection. Germline lookup yields CDR1 LNHDA and CDR2 SQIVND (reference sequence). The CDR3 loop spans 14 amino acids. V was clipped by 10 bases and J by 1 base; unmatched bases: 8. TCRdb recomputed calls from the reads with MiXCR, one row per CDR3 protein. This table has roughly 350,000 distinct CDR3 sequences, about a third appearing once. Overall study results and limits: Across the ex vivo response, the dominant clonotypes were HLA-C-restricted CMV-specific TCR beta clonotypes.

Sample: cultured PBMCs, taken from culture after CMV antigen stimulation. The source is a human donor in good health (CMV status not recorded). Some clones in this sample may be carry-over from other donors' samples. The chain combines TRBV19 with TRBJ2-7; TRBD2 matches at 9 bases. Here the CDR3 reads CATRRTSASYEQYF. The DNA for the CDR3 is TGTGCCACAAGAAGGACTAGCGCATCCTACGAGCAGTACTTC.